This T cell receptor beta chain was found in a study of blood T cells in healthy people across ages. Study-level findings and limits: Both higher diversity and more naive CD4+ cells marked long-lived donors when set against aged donors.

As for this clonotype: Its antigen is undetermined.

For the second PCR, which ran for 7 to 11 cycles, a sample-barcoded 5' primer and a J-beta primer mix were used. MiXCR, applied by TCRdb to the 5' RACE reads, yields one record per CDR3 protein. The repertoire includes approximately 730,000 distinct CDR3 sequences, about 55% of them detected once, and approximately 40% sits in the top ten. The sequence was collected from a man aged 80 or over in good health. Input material: blood.

The CDR3 DNA follows: TGTGCCAGCAGCCTACAAAGTACCAGGGAGGGGCGAGGTAGATACGCGTATTTT. Protein product: CASSLQSTREGRGRYAYF. This chain uses TRBV7-8 with TRBJ2-3; the match to TRBD2 covers 7 bases. This CDR3 region has 18 residues. The V gene's germline CDR1 is SGHVS and CDR2 FQNEAQ. V gave up 5 bases and J gave up 14 bases; unmatched junction bases: 28.